This T cell receptor beta chain came from a study of blood T cells in healthy people across ages. Study-level results: Total diversity from one million sequenced T cells was likely underestimated.

This clonotype was seen at least ten times. Its antigen is not known. Using a J-beta primer mix together with a sample-barcoded 5' primer, a second PCR was run for roughly 6 to 12 cycles. MiXCR, applied by TCRdb to the 5' RACE reads, yields one record per CDR3 protein. The sample consists of fewer than 900,000 distinct CDR3 sequences, roughly 43% of them appearing once. Trimming cost V 5 bases and J 4 bases; bases outside gene matches: 4. The V gene's germline CDR1 is SGHTA and CDR2 FQGNSA. The CDR3 runs 15 residues. V gene TRBV7-2 combines with J gene TRBJ2-3; TRBD2 agrees at 12 bases. The receptor's source is an older woman in good health. Material for sequencing was blood. CDR3 sequence (DNA): TGTGCCAGCAGCCCTACTAGCGGGAGGCCAGATACGCAGTATTTT. Translated: CASSPTSGRPDTQYF.